This passage covers 5 T cell receptor beta chains from one sample sequenced in a study of radiotherapy plus CTLA-4 blockade in lung cancer. Data came from immunoSEQ multiplex PCR; TCRdb stores just in-frame clones and leaves some out. The sample lists about 88,000 clones; 60% to 80% were seen once. Sequences were derived from peripheral blood, sampled from a patient treated with radiotherapy plus ipilimumab. The receptors originated from a human donor with non-small cell lung cancer that progressed on radiotherapy plus ipilimumab.

V is TRBV15 and J is TRBJ1-5; TRBD1 aligns across 11 bases. With 0 bases clipped from V and 5 bases from J, the junction kept 12 bases outside the gene matches. CDR3 length equals 19 residues. The germline V gene has CDR1 LNHNV and CDR2 YYDKDF (reference sequence). The CDR3 is CATSRDLWTGGEHDQPQHF. CDR3 coding DNA: TGTGCCACCAGCAGAGATCTGTGGACAGGGGGCGAGCACGATCAGCCCCAGCATTTT. Variable domain in full (rest from reference TRBV15 and TRBJ1-5): DAMVIQNPRYQVTQFGKPVTLSCSQTLNHNVMYWYQQKSSQAPKLLFHYYDKDFNNEADTPDNFQSRRPNTSFCFLDIRSPGLGDTAMYLCATSRDLWTGGEHDQPQHFGDGTRLSIL.

This chain uses TRBV5-1 with TRBJ1-1; no clear D. V was cut by 0 bases and J by 0 bases, with 6 bases left in between. This CDR3 is built from 14 residues. The germline CDR1 and CDR2 sequences are SGHRS and YFSETQ. The CDR3 DNA reads TGCGCCAGCAGCTTGGATCCCGTGAACACTGAAGCTTTCTTT. Translation gives CASSLDPVNTEAFF.

The chain combines TRBV12-5 with TRBJ2-5; 11 bases fit TRBD1. The CDR3 has 16 residues. The ends lost 2 bases at V and 7 bases at J; junction bases unmatched: 9. Per the germline V gene, CDR1 is LGHNT and CDR2 is FRNRAP. The CDR3 here is CASGLLRTGGLVTQYF. DNA of the CDR3: TGTGCTAGTGGTTTGTTACGGACAGGGGGCTTGGTGACCCAGTACTTC.

J is TRBJ1-1 and V is TRBV5-1, with D unresolved. The CDR3 loop spans 13 amino acids. V was pared by 1 base and J by 1 base, with 5 bases between. Germline CDR1 reads SGHRS; CDR2 reads YFSETQ. The DNA for the CDR3 is TGCGCCAGCAGCTTGTCTCAGAACACTGAAGCTTTCTTT. Amino acids: CASSLSQNTEAFF.

This clone was seen a few times. This chain uses TRBV9 with TRBJ2-1; 9 bases match TRBD2. The junction had 7 bases not matched to a gene; V was cut back by 2 bases and J by 7 bases. This CDR3 has 15 amino acids. Germline V CDR1 and CDR2: SGDLS, YYNGEE. The CDR3 sequence: CASSVFSGGWNEQFF. In nucleotides, the CDR3 is TGTGCCAGCAGCGTCTTTAGCGGGGGTTGGAATGAGCAGTTCTTC. Drawing the rest from reference TRBV9 and TRBJ2-1, the complete variable domain is DSGVTQTPKHLITATGQRVTLRCSPRSGDLSVYWYQQSLDQGLQFLIQYYNGEERAKGNILERFSAQQFPDLHSELNLSSLELGDSALYFCASSVFSGGWNEQFFGPGTRLTVL.